These 7 T cell receptor beta chains were sequenced from one sample in a study of blood T cell repertoires in COVID-19. Sequenced by immunoSEQ multiplex PCR; TCRdb stores in-frame clones only, minus some. The sample lists under 20,000 clones, 80% occurring once. Sequencing input: peripheral blood. The source of these receptors is a man aged 80 or over with acute or convalescent COVID-19.

CDR3 amino acids: CASSFEGTQYF. The CDR3 DNA reads TGTGCCAGCAGTTTTGAGGGGACCCAGTACTTC. V gene TRBV12-3 or TRBV12-4 combines with J gene TRBJ2-5, with a tentative D call TRBD2 (5 bases). The V end lost 3 bases, the J end lost 7 bases, and 6 bases lay between the germline ends. The CDR3 contains 11 residues.

This rearrangement joins TRBV9 to TRBJ2-5; D may be TRBD1 (6 bases). The CDR3 has 15 residues. The V end was cut by 6 bases, the J end by 0 bases, with 15 bases between. CDR1 and CDR2 (germline): SGDLS, YYNGEE. This chain's CDR3 is CASNQGPSYQETQYF. The DNA for the CDR3 is TGTGCCAGCAACCAGGGGCCCTCCTACCAAGAGACCCAGTACTTC.

The rearrangement uses TRBV12-3 or TRBV12-4 and TRBJ1-2, with 7 bases lining up with TRBD1. V lost 5 bases to trimming and J lost 2 bases; unmatched junction nucleotides: 2. The CDR3 runs 13 residues. CDR3 DNA: TGTGCCAGCAGTAAGACAGGGAACTATGGCTACACCTTC. Translation gives CASSKTGNYGYTF.

The chain's CDR3 is CASSPAGTTTGNTIYF. CDR3 coding DNA: TGTGCCAGCAGCCCTGCCGGGACAACGACTGGAAACACCATATATTTT. The V and J genes are TRBV9 and TRBJ1-3, with D possibly TRBD1 on 6 matching bases. The V and J ends lost 4 bases and 2 bases respectively, with 16 bases between them. The CDR3 consists of 16 residues. CDR1 SGDLS and CDR2 YYNGEE come from the germline V gene.

V gene TRBV2 combines with J gene TRBJ1-6; weak D call: TRBD1 (6 bases). In germline, CDR1 is SNHLY, CDR2 FYNNEI. CDR3 length equals 14 residues. Trimming removed 6 bases from V and 5 bases from J, with 11 bases in between. The CDR3 region has the DNA TGTGCCAGCAGCGACCAGGGGAATAATTCACCCCTCCACTTT. This encodes CASSDQGNNSPLHF.

This clone was observed a single time. The rearrangement joins TRBV5-6 to TRBJ1-5; tentatively, D is TRBD1 (5 bases). The CDR3 sequence is 15 residues long. CDR1 is SGHDT, CDR2 YYEEEE, per germline. V lost 0 bases and J lost 3, with 10 bases in between. The CDR3 protein is CASSLGPGPNQPQHF. CDR3 bases: TGTGCCAGCAGCTTGGGGCCAGGGCCCAATCAGCCCCAGCATTTT.

The gene calls are TRBV2 and TRBJ1-2; 10 bases agree with TRBD1. V shed 5 bases and J 10 bases; nucleotides not matched to a gene: 10. The CDR3 has 14 amino acids. Germline CDR1 is SNHLY and CDR2 is FYNNEI. The CDR3 DNA reads TGTGCCAGCAGTACCAGAGACAGGGGGCCGTTCTACACCTTC. Translating gives CASSTRDRGPFYTF.